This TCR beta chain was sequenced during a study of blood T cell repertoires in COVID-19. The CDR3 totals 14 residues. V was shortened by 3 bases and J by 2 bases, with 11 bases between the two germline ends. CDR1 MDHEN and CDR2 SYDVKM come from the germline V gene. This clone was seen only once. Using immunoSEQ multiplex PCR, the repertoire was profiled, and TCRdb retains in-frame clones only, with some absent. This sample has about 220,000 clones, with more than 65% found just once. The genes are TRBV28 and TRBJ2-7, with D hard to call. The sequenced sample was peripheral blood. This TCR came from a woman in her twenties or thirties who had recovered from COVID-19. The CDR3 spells CASSFDWRTYEQYF. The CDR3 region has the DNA TGTGCCAGCAGTTTTGACTGGAGAACCTACGAGCAGTACTTC.